These 3 T cell receptor beta chains were sequenced from one sample in a study of CD8+ T cells in alopecia areata. Indicated treatment: oral pan-JAK inhibitor, 5-10 mg twice daily. The authors extracted RNA and reverse transcribed it into cDNA as the sequencing template. Here immunoSEQ multiplex PCR was the method, and the copy in TCRdb shows in-frame clones only, minus some. This table holds about 200,000 clones, around three fifths found once. Sample: CD4+ T cells sorted from blood, taken at week 4, from a patient treated with tofacitinib. Every receptor here comes from a human donor with alopecia areata.

The V gene is TRBV29-1, the J gene TRBJ1-1; possible D gene TRBD1, 5 bases. V lost 4 bases and J lost 4, with 13 bases in between. Looked up from germline, CDR1 is SQVTM and CDR2 is ANQGSEA. The CDR3 covers 13 residues. The CDR3: CSVGLGGPTEAFF. CDR3 bases: TGCAGCGTTGGACTCGGGGGTCCCACTGAAGCTTTCTTT.

The chain joins TRBV30 to TRBJ1-4; D is uncertain. V lost 3 bases, J lost 6 bases, and 8 bases lay in between. CDR1 is GTSNPN and CDR2 is SVGIG in the germline V gene (reference sequence). The CDR3 covers 12 residues. The CDR3 sequence is CAWRTGHEKLFF. The CDR3 DNA is TGTGCCTGGAGAACTGGTCATGAAAAACTGTTTTTT. Full variable domain (missing parts from reference TRBV30 and TRBJ1-4): SQTIHQWPATLVQPVGSPLSLECTVEGTSNPNLYWYRQAAGRGLQLLFYSVGIGQISSEVPQNLSASRPQDRQFILSSKKLLLSDSGFYLCAWRTGHEKLFFGSGTQLSVL.

V is TRBV11-3 and J is TRBJ2-2; possible D gene TRBD2, 6 bases. CDR3 size: 14 residues. Trimming left V 7 bases short and J 8 bases short, with 17 bases between. Germline CDR1 is SGHNT and CDR2 is YENEEA. In DNA, the CDR3 is TGTGCCAGCATCGGCGGGGCGAGCAAAGGGGAGCTGTTTTTT. Its protein product is CASIGGASKGELFF.